This T cell receptor (beta chain) was sequenced for a study of OX40 agonist ivuxolimab in advanced cancers. Turning to the study itself: Partial responses, seen in three patients, involved one hepatocellular carcinoma and two cutaneous melanomas.

This CDR3 spans 15 amino acids. Trimming took 4 bases from V and 1 from J; bases not matched to a gene: 6. Germline V gene sequence: CDR1 LGHNA, CDR2 YNFKEQ. Generated by immunoSEQ multiplex PCR, the TCRdb table keeps only in-frame clones and is missing some. This table has 95,000 to 150,000 clones, 85% to 90% appearing once. This receptor was identified in an adult with an advanced solid tumor such as melanoma, head and neck, liver or kidney cancer. The rearrangement uses TRBV4-2 and TRBJ1-1; 7 bases are a match to TRBD1. The sequencing here drew on CD4+ or CD8+ T cells sorted from blood, taken in a trial of the OX40 agonist ivuxolimab. The CDR3 bases are TGTGCCAGCAGCCCCCGGACAGGTCCGAACACTGAAGCTTTCTTT. It translates to CASSPRTGPNTEAFF.